This TCR beta chain was captured by sequencing in a study of Ad26.COV2.S vaccination and SARS-CoV-2 variants. Study in general: Donor was assigned to the Ad26.COV2.S arm of trial COV1001.

Germline V gene sequence: CDR1 MGHRA, CDR2 YSYEKL. V lost 1 base and J lost 1, with 8 bases in between. The CDR3 has 15 amino acids. The treatment: 15 to 20 received Ad26.COV2.S at low or high dose, single or two shots; several received placebo; per-sample allocation not given. Sampling was performed 63 days after the first vaccine or placebo injection. Whoever gave the sample was an adult aged 18-55 years in Boston. General observations from the study: Compared with placebo recipients, vaccine recipients had higher spike-specific TCR breadth.

Using immunoSEQ multiplex PCR, the repertoire was profiled, and TCRdb retains in-frame clones only, with some absent. The repertoire includes around 380,000 clones, approximately 90% of them detected once, and 3.5% sits in the top ten. Comment on this clone: As yet, its antigen is unknown.

This sample comprised peripheral blood, obtained in a trial of Ad26.COV2.S vaccine versus placebo. This chain joins TRBV4-1 and TRBJ1-5, with D unclear. This receptor was identified in a person between 18 and 65 years old who received the Ad26.COV2.S COVID-19 vaccine or a placebo. As DNA, the CDR3 is TGCGCCAGCAGCCAAGTACAGCTGAGCAATCAGCCCCAGCATTTT. As protein: CASSQVQLSNQPQHF.